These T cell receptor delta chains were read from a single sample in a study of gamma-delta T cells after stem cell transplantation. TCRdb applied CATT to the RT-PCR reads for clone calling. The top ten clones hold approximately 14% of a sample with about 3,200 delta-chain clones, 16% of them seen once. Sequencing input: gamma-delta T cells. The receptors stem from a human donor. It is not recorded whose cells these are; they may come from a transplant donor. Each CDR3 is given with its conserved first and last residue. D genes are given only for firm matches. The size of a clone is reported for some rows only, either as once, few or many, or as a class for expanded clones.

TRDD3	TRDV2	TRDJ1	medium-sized	CACDTVSVLGDRGTDDKLIF	TGTGCCTGTGACACGGTATCTGTACTGGGGGATCGGGGGACTGACGATAAACTCATCTTT
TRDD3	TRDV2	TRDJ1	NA	CACDTLLSRGIYTDKLIF	TGTGCCTGTGACACACTTCTTTCCCGGGGGATCTACACCGATAAACTCATCTTT
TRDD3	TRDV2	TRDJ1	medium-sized	CACDTLLGDTSREPIPDKLIF	TGTGCCTGTGACACCCTACTGGGGGATACGAGCCGCGAACCCATCCCCGATAAACTCATCTTT
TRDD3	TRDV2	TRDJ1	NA	CACDPLDDEGDTNTDKLIF	TGTGCCTGTGACCCCTTGGACGATGAGGGGGATACAAACACCGATAAACTCATCTTT
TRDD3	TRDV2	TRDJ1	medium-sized	CACDTVPGDTGQRTDKLIF	TGTGCCTGTGACACCGTCCCGGGGGATACTGGGCAGCGCACCGATAAACTCATCTTT
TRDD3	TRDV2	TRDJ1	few	CACDRLGDPYRYTDKLIF	TGTGCCTGTGACCGACTGGGGGACCCGTACAGGTACACCGATAAACTCATCTTT
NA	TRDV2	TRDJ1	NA	CACETITVADRGNNTDTLIF	TGTGCCTGTGAGACGATAACAGTAGCCGACCGAGGGAATAACACCGATACACTCATCTTT
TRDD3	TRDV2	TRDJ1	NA	CACDTVTGGNSYTDKLIF	TGTGCCTGTGACACCGTAACTGGGGGTAACTCCTACACCGATAAACTCATCTTT
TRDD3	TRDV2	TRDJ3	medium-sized	CACDPLLGDDSSWDTRQMFF	TGTGCCTGTGACCCCCTACTGGGGGATGATAGCTCCTGGGACACCCGACAGATGTTTTTC
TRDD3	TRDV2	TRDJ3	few	CACSGLTGGSRSWDTRQMFF	TGTGCCTGTTCCGGGCTGACTGGGGGATCCCGCTCCTGGGATACCCGACAGATGTTTTTC
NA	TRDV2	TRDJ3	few	CACDTVRDSWDTRQMFF	TGTGCCTGTGACACTGTCCGGGACTCCTGGGACACCCGACAGATGTTTTTC
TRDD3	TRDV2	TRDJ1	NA	CACDPVLGDTDYTDKLIF	TGTGCCTGTGACCCCGTACTGGGGGATACGGACTACACCGATAAACTCATCTTT
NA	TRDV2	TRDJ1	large	CACDTVGSDTDKLIF	TGTGCCTGTGACACCGTGGGGTCCGACACCGATAAACTCATCTTT
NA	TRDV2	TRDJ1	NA	CACDTIWNTDKLIF	TGTGCCTGTGACACCATCTGGAACACCGATAAACTCATCTTT
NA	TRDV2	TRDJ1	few	CACDPAGDSRPYTDKLIF	TGTGCCTGTGACCCGGCTGGGGATTCGCGCCCGTACACCGATAAACTCATCTTT
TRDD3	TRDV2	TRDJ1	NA	CACDTLTGGYTDKLIF	TGTGCCTGTGACACTTTGACTGGGGGATACACCGATAAACTCATCTTT
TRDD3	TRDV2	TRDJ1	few	CACDETLSWGIYRGKLIF	TGTGCCTGTGACGAAACCCTCAGCTGGGGGATATATCGCGGTAAACTCATCTTT
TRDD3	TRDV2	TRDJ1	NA	CACDTVGLGDTLTDKLIF	TGTGCCTGTGACACCGTAGGGCTGGGGGATACGCTCACCGATAAACTCATCTTT
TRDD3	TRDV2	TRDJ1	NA	CACDPLVGDTDTDKLIF	TGTGCCTGTGACCCTTTGGTGGGGGATACGGACACCGATAAACTCATCTTT
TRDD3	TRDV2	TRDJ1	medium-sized	CACDEVGEPTTDKLIF	TGTGCCTGTGACGAGGTGGGGGAACCCACCACCGATAAACTCATCTTT
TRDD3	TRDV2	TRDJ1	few	CACDGLQLGDENDKLIF	TGTGCCTGTGACGGCCTTCAACTGGGGGATGAAAACGATAAACTCATCTTT
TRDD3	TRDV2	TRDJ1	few	CACDAILGDTQFSDKLIF	TGTGCCTGTGACGCAATTCTGGGGGATACGCAGTTCAGCGATAAACTCATCTTT
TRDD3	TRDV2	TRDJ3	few	CACDTLVLGDTSWDTRQMFF	TGTGCCTGTGACACCCTGGTACTGGGGGATACCTCCTGGGACACCCGACAGATGTTTTTC